Shown below are 22 T cell receptor beta chains from a single sample sequenced in a study of post-analysis software for immune sequencing data (dated by TCRdb to the mid-2010s). Their recognized antigens are unknown. What the work shows at the level of the full study, not this receptor alone: Significantly higher frequencies in patients than in controls were found for a few TRBV segments, including TRBV5-6, TRBV5-1 and TRBV20-1.

The library came from PCR. Sequenced on an Illumina HiSeq 2500. Unique molecular identifiers were incorporated into TCR beta cDNA libraries to reduce PCR and sequencing biases. TCRdb handled the public reads itself, with Q25 trimming in fastp and clone calling in MiXCR, and kept productive beta chains. Merged by CDR3 protein, the rows form single entries marked with the most common genes and DNA. This sample has roughly 400,000 distinct CDR3 sequences in its table, and over 30% of those were observed once. Of the sample, under 9% is held by the ten largest clones. Sequenced: blood. Source of these receptors: a girl between 2 and 10 years old with multiple sclerosis.

CDR3 loop: CASSLLAGGPGSWNEQFF. As DNA, the CDR3 is TGTGCCAGCAGTCTTTTGGCGGGAGGGCCAGGTAGTTGGAATGAGCAGTTCTTC. This chain links TRBV9 with TRBJ2-1; 9 bases map to TRBD2. Germline V CDR1 and CDR2: SGDLS, YYNGEE. CDR3 size: 18 residues. V shed 5 bases, J shed 7 bases, and the junction held 19 bases outside the gene matches.

As regards this clonotype: A junction end diverges from the germline sequence, so it may reflect a read error. The chain uses TRBV9 and TRBJ2-1; tentatively, D is TRBD2 (5 bases). Per germline, CDR1 SGDLS and CDR2 YYNGEE. CDR3 size: 15 residues. CDR3: CASSEERADTNGQFF. The CDR3 nucleotides are TGTGCCAGCAGCGAGGAACGAGCGGATACCAATGGGCAGTTCTTC.

There are a few counts of this clonotype. The chain is built from TRBV2 and TRBJ1-4; no clear D. In germline, CDR1 is SNHLY, CDR2 FYNNEI. Trimming left V 5 bases short and J 3 bases short, with 7 bases between. CDR3 length: 13 amino acids. CDR3: CASSRRSNEKLFF. CDR3 sequence (DNA): TGTGCCAGCAGTCGGCGTTCTAATGAAAAACTGTTTTTT.

V and J are TRBV6-2 or TRBV6-3 and TRBJ2-7, with D perhaps matching TRBD2 (6 bases). Germline CDR1 MNHEY, CDR2 SVGEGT. V lost 4 bases, J lost 4 bases, and 17 bases lay in between. The CDR3 has 15 amino acids. CDR3 region: CASSLFGGLAYEQYF. The CDR3 DNA follows: TGTGCCAGCAGTTTATTTGGAGGGCTAGCTTACGAGCAGTACTTC.

This clonotype was recorded once. V usage is TRBV7-3 and J usage is TRBJ2-1; TRBD2 matches at 12 bases. The CDR3 extends over 17 amino acids. Germline trimming cut 2 bases from V and 6 bases from J; bases unmatched to any gene: 8. The germline CDR1 and CDR2 sequences are SGHTA and FQGTGA. CDR3 region: CASSLVRLAGGPNEQFF. In DNA form, the CDR3 reads TGTGCCAGCAGCTTAGTTCGGCTAGCGGGGGGGCCCAATGAGCAGTTCTTC.

This clonotype was observed a handful of times. V is TRBV7-6 and J is TRBJ2-1; 11 nucleotides agree with TRBD2. Per germline, CDR1 SGHVS and CDR2 FNYEAQ. There are 18 residues in the CDR3. The V segment lost 0 bases and the J segment 5 bases; nucleotides outside the gene matches: 9. As DNA, the CDR3 is TGTGCCAGCAGCTTAGCGCTTATAGGACTAGCGGGCAACAATGAGCAGTTCTTC. Its translation: CASSLALIGLAGNNEQFF.

This clonotype appeared a few times. V gene TRBV20-1 combines with J gene TRBJ2-7; D is unresolved. The germline CDR1 and CDR2 sequences are DFQATT and SNEGSKA (reference sequence). Trimming removed 6 bases at V and 5 bases at J, with 17 bases between. This CDR3 contains 13 residues. CDR3 protein: CSAAQSILHEQYF. CDR3 DNA: TGCAGTGCCGCTCAGTCGATCCTCCACGAGCAGTACTTC.

Only a few counts were recorded for this clonotype. The chain employs TRBV9 and TRBJ2-1, with 8 bases fitting TRBD1. The CDR3 totals 15 residues. Germline values: CDR1 SGDLS, CDR2 YYNGEE. V lost 3 bases and J lost 6; bases outside the gene matches: 8. CDR3 sequence (DNA): TGTGCCAGCAGCGCCCTCAGGGGGCTAGGCAATGAGCAGTTCTTC. Amino acids: CASSALRGLGNEQFF.

This clonotype was found a few times. V gene TRBV7-9 combines with J gene TRBJ2-1; the D gene is possibly TRBD2 (5 bases). Germline CDR1 reads SEHNR; CDR2 reads FQNEAQ (reference sequence). The CDR3 contains 15 residues. V gave up 5 bases and J gave up 6 bases, with 17 bases separating them. The CDR3 coding sequence is TGTGCCAGCAGCCACCGGGATCTAGAGATCAATGAGCAGTTCTTC. Translating gives CASSHRDLEINEQFF.

The chain couples TRBV29-1 to TRBJ2-5; the D gene could be TRBD1 or TRBD2 (5 bases each). CDR1 and CDR2 from the germline V gene are SQVTM and ANQGSEA. The CDR3 is 12 amino acids. The germline V and J ends were trimmed by 8 bases and 11 bases, with 21 bases remaining between them. The CDR3 DNA reads TGCAGCCTTGGGCCCTTCGGGGCGGAGCAGTACTTC. It specifies CSLGPFGAEQYF.

On this clonotype: A read error may account for a junction end that differs from germline. The chain couples TRBV15 to TRBJ2-3; TRBD1 is a possible D gene (6 bases). This CDR3 contains 15 residues. Germline CDR1 and CDR2: LNHNV and YYDKDF (reference sequence). As DNA, the CDR3 is TGTGCCACCGGCAGAGATGGGGGCCTCCCAGATACGCAGTATTTT. It translates to CATGRDGGLPDTQYF. The full variable domain, with the rest looked up from reference TRBV15 and TRBJ2-3, is DAMVIQNPRYQVTQFGKPVTLSCSQTLNHNVMYWYQQKSSQAPKLLFHYYDKDFNNEADTPDNFQSRRPNTSFCFLDIRSPGLGDTAMYLCATGRDGGLPDTQYFGPGTRLTVL.

The J gene is TRBJ1-4, the V gene TRBV5-4; D uncertain. Germline assignment: CDR1 SGHNT and CDR2 YYREEE (reference sequence). The CDR3 spans 13 residues. Trimming removed 10 bases from V and 4 bases from J, with 14 bases in between. CDR3 region: CAGQTSFNEKLFF. The CDR3 nucleotides are TGTGCCGGCCAGACATCGTTTAATGAAAAACTGTTTTTT.

The chain joins TRBV6-5 to TRBJ1-5; D remains unclear. V gave up 5 bases and J gave up 6 bases, with 14 bases separating them. CDR1 and CDR2 from the germline V gene are MNHEY and SVGAGI. The CDR3 is 14 amino acids. The CDR3 is CASSPHGRLQPQHF. In DNA form, the CDR3 reads TGTGCCAGCAGTCCCCATGGGAGGCTTCAGCCCCAGCATTTT.

To note about this clonotype: Given a much more abundant clone one base away, this may be a read error. CDR3 in amino acids: CASRRASGSVEQYF. CDR3 nucleotides: TGTGCCAGCAGACGGGCTAGCGGGAGCGTCGAGCAGTACTTC. This sequence joins TRBV6-2 or TRBV6-3 and TRBJ2-7; 10 positions match TRBD2. With V trimmed by 6 bases and J by 6 bases, 8 bases remained unmatched. This CDR3 is built from 14 residues. Germline assignment: CDR1 MNHEY and CDR2 SVGEGT.

The chain uses TRBV12-3 or TRBV12-4 and TRBJ1-5; D is unclear. V lost 3 bases, J lost 3 bases, and 9 bases lay in between. CDR3 length equals 14 residues. The chain's CDR3 is CASSFARFNQPQHF. CDR3 DNA: TGTGCCAGCAGTTTCGCCAGGTTCAATCAGCCCCAGCATTTT.

This chain links TRBV4-1 with TRBJ2-7, with 7 bases fitting TRBD1. This CDR3 region has 18 residues. V was clipped by 1 base and J by 2 bases; unmatched bases: 14. Per the germline V gene, CDR1 is MGHRA and CDR2 is YSYEKL. CDR3 sequence reads: CASSQAHGVLTGAYEQYF. CDR3 bases: TGCGCCAGCAGCCAAGCCCACGGGGTGCTTACAGGGGCCTACGAGCAGTACTTC.

The chain has TRBV29-1 and TRBJ2-1; maybe TRBD1 (6 bases). The CDR3 is 14 amino acids. Per the germline V gene, CDR1 is SQVTM and CDR2 is ANQGSEA. Trimming stripped 4 bases from V and 3 bases from J, with 13 bases between. The CDR3 region has the DNA TGCAGCGTTGGCAGGGGTCCATTCTACAATGAGCAGTTCTTC. Amino acid sequence: CSVGRGPFYNEQFF.

This clonotype was seen a few times. This chain uses TRBV3-1 with TRBJ2-7; 7 bases fit TRBD2. The germline V gene encodes CDR1 LGHDT and CDR2 YNNKEL (reference sequence). The trim removed 0 bases at V and 0 bases at J, leaving 8 bases unmatched. The CDR3 runs to 17 residues. CDR3 sequence reads: CASSQDYGGSLSYEQYF. Here the CDR3 DNA reads TGTGCCAGCAGCCAAGATTACGGCGGGAGCCTCTCCTACGAGCAGTACTTC.

This clonotype was seen a handful of times. The V gene is TRBV28, the J gene TRBJ2-5; D call uncertain. The germline V gene encodes CDR1 MDHEN and CDR2 SYDVKM. V lost 7 bases, J lost 3 bases, and 12 bases lay in between. The CDR3 length is 13 residues. CDR3 sequence: CASTLWREETQYF. The CDR3 bases are TGTGCCAGCACGCTCTGGCGAGAAGAGACCCAGTACTTC. The variable domain in full, completed from reference TRBV28 and TRBJ2-5, reads DVKVTQSSRYLVKRTGEKVFLECVQDMDHENMFWYRQDPGLGLRLIYFSYDVKMKEKGDIPEGYSVSREKKERFSLILESASTNQTSMYLCASTLWREETQYFGPGTRLLVL.

This clonotype was detected a few times. The chain uses TRBV7-2 and TRBJ2-7, with 8 bases lining up with TRBD1. Trimming removed 5 bases from V and 3 bases from J; junction bases left unmatched: 12. The CDR3 has 16 residues. CDR1 and CDR2 from the germline V gene are SGHTA and FQGNSA. This chain's CDR3 is CASSPGGGRGHYEQYF. For the CDR3, the DNA is TGTGCCAGCAGCCCGGGTGGGGGCAGGGGGCACTACGAGCAGTACTTC.

This clonotype has just one count. The chain is built from TRBV9 and TRBJ1-2; D ambiguous. Germline assignment: CDR1 SGDLS and CDR2 YYNGEE. The V end was cut by 3 bases, the J end by 5 bases, with 23 bases between. This CDR3 is built from 17 residues. CDR3 nucleotides: TGTGCCAGCAGCGACCCTCGCGGATGGGGAGTGGGTTATGGCTACACCTTC. It codes for CASSDPRGWGVGYGYTF.

The chain is built from TRBV29-1 and TRBJ1-4; 7 bases map to TRBD1. V gave up 2 bases and J gave up 7 bases; unmatched junction bases: 4. Germline assignment: CDR1 SQVTM and CDR2 ANQGSEA. The CDR3 spans 13 residues. CDR3: CSVEQGDGEKLFF. The CDR3 DNA is TGCAGCGTTGAACAGGGGGACGGTGAAAAACTGTTTTTT.